The rows below give T cell receptor beta chains drawn from one sample of a study of blood T cells in healthy people across ages. TCRdb re-analysed the 5' RACE reads in MiXCR, keeping a single row per CDR3 protein. The sample lists about 2 million distinct CDR3 sequences; 40% to 55% were seen once. The specimen was blood. All receptors derive from a woman aged 40 to 49 in good health. The CDR3 runs from the conserved cysteine through the conserved F or W. The D gene is left open where the match is weak. Clone size is not always given. Where it is, it says once, few, many or a class for expanded clones.

j_call v_call clone_size d_call cdr3_aa cdr3_nt
TRBJ2-6 TRBV3-1 . . CASSHLGGANVLTF TGTGCCAGCAGCCACTTAGGGGGGGCCAACGTCCTGACTTTC
TRBJ2-3 TRBV11-1 . . CASSSRVASLSTDTQYF TGTGCCAGCAGCTCTAGAGTGGCGTCCCTTAGCACAGATACGCAGTATTTT
TRBJ2-7 TRBV20-1 many TRBD2 CSASGVGGVSSYEQYF TGCAGTGCTAGCGGGGTGGGGGGGGTTTCCTCCTACGAGCAGTACTTC
TRBJ2-7 TRBV12-3/TRBV12-4 . . CASRSTVQEAQYF TGTGCCAGCAGGTCGACAGTCCAAGAGGCCCAGTACTTC
TRBJ2-7 TRBV7-2 few . CASSYQGTEQYF TGTGCCAGCAGCTATCAGGGAACCGAGCAGTACTTC
TRBJ2-3 TRBV20-1 once TRBD2 CSATREASTRTDTQYF TGCAGTGCTACTCGGGAGGCCAGTACACGCACAGATACGCAGTATTTT
TRBJ2-3 TRBV7-2 . . CASSSSILVDTQYF TGTGCCAGCAGCTCAAGTATTCTGGTAGATACGCAGTATTTT
TRBJ2-7 TRBV28 . TRBD2 CTSRMGLAGPSYEQYF TGTACCAGCAGAATGGGACTAGCGGGGCCTTCCTACGAGCAGTACTTC
TRBJ2-3 TRBV7-6 few TRBD2 CASSLTGLAGGDTQYF TGTGCCAGCAGCTTAACCGGACTAGCGGGGGGAGATACGCAGTATTTT
TRBJ2-5 TRBV12-5 . . CASGLGGGVQETRYF TGTGCTAGTGGTTTGGGGGGAGGAGTCCAAGAGACCCGGTACTTC
TRBJ1-1 TRBV4-2 few TRBD1 CASSQPRQGVNTEAFF TGTGCCAGCAGCCAACCTCGACAGGGGGTAAACACTGAAGCTTTCTTT
TRBJ2-5 TRBV20-1 . . CSARDLRGMVQETQYF TGCAGTGCTAGAGATTTACGGGGAATGGTGCAAGAGACCCAGTACTTC
TRBJ1-2 TRBV29-1 few . CSVVGNGYTF TGCAGCGTTGTAGGGAATGGTTACACCTTC
TRBJ1-2 TRBV12-3/TRBV12-4 few . CASRLPGETGYTF TGTGCCAGCAGGCTGCCTGGAGAGACGGGCTACACCTTC
TRBJ1-1 TRBV5-1 . . CASLGGAEAFF TGCGCCAGCTTGGGGGGCGCTGAAGCTTTCTTT
TRBJ2-7 TRBV5-1 . . CASSPSTWRTYEQYF TGCGCCAGCAGCCCAAGCACCTGGAGGACCTACGAGCAGTACTTC
TRBJ1-2 TRBV7-2 . . CASSLGTTVGYTF TGTGCCAGCAGCTTAGGAACGACGGTTGGCTACACCTTC